These 27 T cell receptor beta chains share one sample of origin, sequenced in a study of shared clonotypes between healthy human individuals. The table came from immunoSEQ multiplex PCR; TCRdb's copy has only in-frame clones and leaves some out. The repertoire consists of about 2 million clones, with 85% to 95% occurring once and the leading ten covering roughly 1.2%. CD8 cells regarded as naive lacked CD45RO, were positively chosen for CCR7, and omitted terminally differentiated effector memory CD45RA+ cells. The sequencing sample was made of naive CD8+ T cells sorted from blood. All receptors derive from a man younger than 35 in good health.

The J gene is TRBJ2-7, the V gene TRBV7-9; 10 nucleotides agree with TRBD1. The CDR3 is 15 residues long. V shed 5 bases and J 5 bases; nucleotides not matched to a gene: 9. CDR1 SEHNR and CDR2 FQNEAQ come from the germline V gene (reference sequence). The CDR3 loop reads CASSETGGTWDEQYF. In DNA form, the CDR3 reads TGTGCCAGCAGCGAGACAGGGGGCACATGGGACGAGCAGTACTTC.

DNA of the CDR3: TGTGCCAGCAGCTGGGGACAGGGGTCCCTCCATTTAACCGGGGAGCTGTTTTTT. It is translated as CASSWGQGSLHLTGELFF. The chain is built from TRBV28 and TRBJ2-2, with 10 bases lining up with TRBD1. This CDR3 is built from 18 residues. The germline CDR1 and CDR2 sequences are MDHEN and SYDVKM. The V and J ends lost 6 bases and 5 bases, in that order; junction bases with no gene match: 15. Drawing the rest from reference TRBV28 and TRBJ2-2, the complete variable domain is DVKVTQSSRYLVKRTGEKVFLECVQDMDHENMFWYRQDPGLGLRLIYFSYDVKMKEKGDIPEGYSVSREKKERFSLILESASTNQTSMYLCASSWGQGSLHLTGELFFGEGSRLTVL.

DNA of the CDR3: TGCGCCAGCAGCCCCAGCCTGGCCGTCCAAGAGACCCAGTACTTC. This codes for CASSPSLAVQETQYF. The J gene is TRBJ2-5, the V gene TRBV5-1; D is unresolved. CDR3 length equals 15 residues. Germline V gene data show CDR1 as SGHRS and CDR2 as YFSETQ. Trimming cost V 4 bases and J 1 base, with 14 bases left between them.

The rearrangement links TRBV4-1 to TRBJ1-6; TRBD1 might be the D (6 bases). The CDR3 consists of 14 residues. CDR1 MGHRA and CDR2 YSYEKL come from the germline V gene. V lost 1 base and J 10 bases, leaving 11 bases between the germline ends. This chain's CDR3 is CASSQVTQGSPLHF. CDR3 DNA: TGCGCCAGCAGCCAAGTTACCCAGGGGTCACCCCTCCACTTT.

The V gene is TRBV7-9, the J gene TRBJ2-1; 13 bases line up with TRBD2. There are 17 residues in the CDR3. The germline gives CDR1 SEHNR, CDR2 FQNEAQ (reference sequence). V shed 3 bases, J shed 4 bases, and the junction held 6 bases outside the gene matches. The CDR3 spells CASSLSPGLAGYNEQFF. The CDR3 nucleotides read TGTGCCAGCAGCTTGTCGCCGGGACTAGCGGGATACAATGAGCAGTTCTTC.

This chain connects TRBV6-1 to TRBJ2-7, with TRBD2 matching over 8 bases. Germline lookup yields CDR1 MNHNS and CDR2 SASEGT. V lost 7 bases and J lost 2; bases outside the gene matches: 4. The CDR3 loop spans 13 amino acids. The CDR3: CASTQRGTYEQYF. For the CDR3, the DNA is TGTGCCAGCACCCAGCGGGGGACCTACGAGCAGTACTTC.

The rearrangement joins TRBV5-4 to TRBJ2-7; 11 bases match TRBD2. With V trimmed by 4 bases and J by 4 bases, 10 bases remained unmatched. Per the germline V gene, CDR1 is SGHNT and CDR2 is YYREEE (reference sequence). This CDR3 has 16 amino acids. CDR3 region: CASSGWASGGSYEQYF. Written as DNA, the CDR3 is TGTGCCAGCAGCGGGTGGGCTAGCGGGGGGAGTTACGAGCAGTACTTC. The whole variable domain, remainder taken from reference TRBV5-4 and TRBJ2-7, is ETGVTQSPTHLIKTRGQQVTLRCSSQSGHNTVSWYQQALGQGPQFIFQYYREEENGRGNFPPRFSGLQFPNYSSELNVNALELDDSALYLCASSGWASGGSYEQYFGPGTRLTVT.

The chain has TRBV27 and TRBJ2-2; D is unresolved. Germline lookup yields CDR1 MNHEY and CDR2 SMNVEV (reference sequence). The CDR3 covers 16 residues. Trimming pared 5 bases from V and 6 bases from J, leaving 19 bases between. CDR3 amino acids: CASSLLSVGGAGELFF. CDR3 in DNA: TGTGCCAGCAGTCTCCTTTCGGTAGGCGGCGCCGGGGAGCTGTTTTTT.

The chain recombines TRBV4-3 with TRBJ2-1, with 12 nucleotides matching TRBD2. The CDR3 has 15 amino acids. V shed 3 bases, J shed 10 bases, and the junction held 7 bases outside the gene matches. Germline assignment: CDR1 LGHNA and CDR2 YSLEER. CDR3 sequence (DNA): TGCGCCAGCAGCCACCGACTAGCGGGAGCCCCCGAGCAGTTCTTC. Protein product: CASSHRLAGAPEQFF.

The chain combines TRBV16 with TRBJ2-1; 12 bases are a match to TRBD2. Unmatched junction bases numbered 7, after V lost 4 bases and J lost 9 bases. CDR1 KGHSY and CDR2 FQNENV come from the germline V gene. CDR3 length: 15 residues. The CDR3 nucleotides read TGTGCCAGCAGCCTCTCGACTAGCGGGAGTGGTGAGCAGTTCTTC. Protein sequence: CASSLSTSGSGEQFF.

The chain joins TRBV27 to TRBJ2-5, with a tentative D call TRBD1 (5 bases). The CDR3 covers 13 residues. Germline assignment: CDR1 MNHEY and CDR2 SMNVEV (reference sequence). Trimming shortened V by 0 bases and J by 7 bases, and 9 bases separated the two germline ends. The CDR3 DNA reads TGTGCCAGCAGTTTATCGGCTACAGGGACCCAGTACTTC. Residues: CASSLSATGTQYF.

V usage is TRBV5-4 and J usage is TRBJ2-5; D is possibly TRBD1 (5 bases). The CDR3 is made up of 13 amino acids. V was shortened by 2 bases and J by 4 bases, with 9 bases between the two germline ends. Per germline, CDR1 SGHNT and CDR2 YYREEE (reference sequence). The chain's CDR3 is CASSFWGIETQYF. The CDR3 DNA follows: TGTGCCAGCAGCTTTTGGGGCATAGAGACCCAGTACTTC.

This clone turned up a few times. Additional DNA sequences in this sample encode the identical CDR3. The V and J genes are TRBV27 and TRBJ1-2; D might be TRBD1 (6 bases). V was cut by 3 bases and J by 0 bases, with 8 bases left in between. In germline, CDR1 is MNHEY, CDR2 SMNVEV (reference sequence). The CDR3 is 14 amino acids. DNA for the CDR3: TGTGCCAGCAGTTTGAAGGGGGCTAACTATGGCTACACCTTC. Translation gives CASSLKGANYGYTF.

This chain uses TRBV27 with TRBJ1-6; a weak D match, TRBD1 (5 bases). The CDR3 totals 15 residues. Trimming removed 4 bases from V and 7 bases from J, with 14 bases in between. Germline V gene lookup returns CDR1 MNHEY and CDR2 SMNVEV (reference sequence). The CDR3 DNA reads as TGTGCCAGCAGTTCTCCCGGGACGGTCAATTCACCCCTCCACTTT. Protein product: CASSSPGTVNSPLHF.

V is TRBV7-9 and J is TRBJ2-7, with D possibly called TRBD1 or TRBD2 (5 bases each). V was cut by 4 bases and J by 2 bases, with 12 bases left in between. Germline assignment: CDR1 SEHNR and CDR2 FQNEAQ (reference sequence). The CDR3 has 14 residues. In DNA form, the CDR3 reads TGTGCCAGCAGCTCCCCCAGGGACCCCTACGAGCAGTACTTC. This codes for CASSSPRDPYEQYF.

This chain links TRBV27 with TRBJ1-2, with D unresolved. Germline CDR1 is MNHEY and CDR2 is SMNVEV (reference sequence). The length of the CDR3 is 13 residues. V dropped 5 bases and J dropped 8 bases, with 15 bases sitting between them. CDR3 bases: TGTGCCAGCAGTCCCCAGATTAACGGCGGCTACACCTTC. Its protein product is CASSPQINGGYTF.

This clone came up a few times. The rearrangement links TRBV12-5 to TRBJ1-1; unclear D gene. The germline V gene has CDR1 LGHNT and CDR2 FRNRAP. Between the trimmed V and J ends, which lost 5 bases and 3 bases, there was a span of 4 bases. This CDR3 is 11 amino acids long. The CDR3 nucleotides read TGTGCTAGTGGTACGGACACTGAAGCTTTCTTT. The encoded protein is CASGTDTEAFF.

The chain recombines TRBV20-1 with TRBJ1-4; no definite D call. CDR3 length: 11 amino acids. Germline V CDR1 and CDR2: DFQATT, SNEGSKA (reference sequence). The V gene lost 1 base and the J gene lost 6 bases, with 3 bases spanning the gap. CDR3 nucleotides: TGCAGTGCTAGAGTCCATGAAAAACTGTTTTTT. Amino acids: CSARVHEKLFF.

This clone has just one count. The gene calls are TRBV7-9 and TRBJ2-1; D remains unclear. V shed 5 bases and J shed 4 bases, with 3 bases lying between them. The CDR3 runs 11 residues. From germline, CDR1 is SEHNR and CDR2 FQNEAQ (reference sequence). The CDR3 here is CASSVYNEQFF. Written as DNA, the CDR3 is TGTGCCAGCAGCGTATACAATGAGCAGTTCTTC.

In the case of this clone: Different DNA sequences within this sample yield the same CDR3. The rearrangement joins TRBV7-9 to TRBJ1-1; D gene ambiguous. Trimming took off 6 bases at V and 2 bases at J, with 4 bases between the two ends. CDR1 and CDR2 (germline): SEHNR, FQNEAQ (reference sequence). This CDR3 comprises 11 residues. CDR3 protein: CASRGNTEAFF. Here the CDR3 DNA reads TGTGCCAGCAGGGGTAACACTGAAGCTTTCTTT.

In its sample, this clone was seen once. The chain uses TRBV5-5 and TRBJ2-7, with D perhaps TRBD2 (5 bases). V was shortened by 4 bases and J by 3 bases, with 14 bases between the two germline ends. CDR1 and CDR2 (germline): SGHKS, YYEKEE (reference sequence). This CDR3 region has 14 residues. The CDR3 DNA reads TGTGCCAGCAGCCTAGCCTTAACTCTCTACGAGCAGTACTTC. Residues: CASSLALTLYEQYF.

V and J are TRBV29-1 and TRBJ2-7; 10 nucleotides agree with TRBD2. Trimming removed 5 bases from V and 3 bases from J; junction bases left unmatched: 4. CDR1 and CDR2 from the germline V gene are SQVTM and ANQGSEA. The CDR3 is 13 residues long. The CDR3 sequence is CSVQGLASYEQYF. For the CDR3, the DNA is TGCAGCGTTCAGGGACTAGCGAGCTACGAGCAGTACTTC.

V gene TRBV9 combines with J gene TRBJ2-5; D gene uncertain. The CDR3 contains 13 residues. CDR1 and CDR2 from the germline V gene are SGDLS and YYNGEE. V lost 3 bases to trimming and J lost 2 bases, with 8 bases between them. This chain's CDR3 is CASSDLGQETQYF. CDR3 bases: TGTGCCAGCAGCGACCTGGGACAAGAGACCCAGTACTTC.

The chain is built from TRBV11-2 and TRBJ2-7; D uncertain. Germline assignment: CDR1 SGHAT and CDR2 FQNNGV. V was shortened by 5 bases and J by 1 base, with 15 bases between the two germline ends. The CDR3 covers 15 residues. The CDR3 DNA is TGTGCCAGCAGCAACACGTCCCCGGGTTCCTACGAGCAGTACTTC. Translation gives CASSNTSPGSYEQYF. The variable domain in full, with the rest retrieved from reference TRBV11-2 and TRBJ2-7, is EAGVAQSPRYKIIEKRQSVAFWCNPISGHATLYWYQQILGQGPKLLIQFQNNGVVDDSQLPKDRFSAERLKGVDSTLKIQPAKLEDSAVYLCASSNTSPGSYEQYFGPGTRLTVT.

Only one count was recorded for this clone. The sample holds other DNA sequences that translate to the same CDR3. This chain links TRBV5-4 with TRBJ2-3, with D unclear. The CDR3 totals 12 residues. Between the trimmed V and J ends, which lost 4 bases and 3 bases, there was a span of 6 bases. Germline CDR1 and CDR2: SGHNT and YYREEE (reference sequence). The CDR3 sequence: CASSPNTDTQYF. In DNA, the CDR3 is TGTGCCAGCAGCCCAAATACAGATACGCAGTATTTT.

The V and J genes are TRBV6-5 and TRBJ2-7; TRBD2 aligns across 8 bases. J was trimmed by 7 bases and V by 7 bases; bases with no gene match: 12. The CDR3 totals 14 residues. CDR1 and CDR2 from the germline V gene are MNHEY and SVGAGI. CDR3 protein: CASTEAAGGGEQYF. The CDR3 region has the DNA TGTGCCAGCACCGAGGCGGCGGGAGGCGGTGAGCAGTACTTC.

In regard to this clone: The sample carries other DNA sequences with the same CDR3. The chain recombines TRBV4-1 with TRBJ2-7; D unresolved. This CDR3 has 14 amino acids. Between the trimmed V and J ends, which lost 1 base and 2 bases, there was a span of 9 bases. In germline, CDR1 is MGHRA, CDR2 YSYEKL. In DNA, the CDR3 is TGCGCCAGCAGCCAAGGTGGGCTAGCCTACGAGCAGTACTTC. As protein: CASSQGGLAYEQYF.